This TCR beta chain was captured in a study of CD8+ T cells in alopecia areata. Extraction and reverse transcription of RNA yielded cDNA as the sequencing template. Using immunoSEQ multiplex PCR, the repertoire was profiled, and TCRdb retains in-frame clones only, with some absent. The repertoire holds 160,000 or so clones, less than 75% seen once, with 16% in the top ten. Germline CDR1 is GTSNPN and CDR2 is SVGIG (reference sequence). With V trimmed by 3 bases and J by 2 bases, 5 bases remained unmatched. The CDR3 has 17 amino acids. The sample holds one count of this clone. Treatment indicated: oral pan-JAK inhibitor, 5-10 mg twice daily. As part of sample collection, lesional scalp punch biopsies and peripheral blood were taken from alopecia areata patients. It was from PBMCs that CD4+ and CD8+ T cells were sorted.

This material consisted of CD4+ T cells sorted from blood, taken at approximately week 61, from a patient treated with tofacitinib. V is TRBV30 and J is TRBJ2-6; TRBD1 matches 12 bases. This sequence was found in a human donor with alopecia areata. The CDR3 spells CAWRRGTGGAGANVLTF. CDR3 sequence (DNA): TGTGCCTGGAGACGCGGGACAGGGGGCGCTGGGGCCAACGTCCTGACTTTC. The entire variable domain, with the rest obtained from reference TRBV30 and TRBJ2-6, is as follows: SQTIHQWPATLVQPVGSPLSLECTVEGTSNPNLYWYRQAAGRGLQLLFYSVGIGQISSEVPQNLSASRPQDRQFILSSKKLLLSDSGFYLCAWRRGTGGAGANVLTFGAGSRLTVL.